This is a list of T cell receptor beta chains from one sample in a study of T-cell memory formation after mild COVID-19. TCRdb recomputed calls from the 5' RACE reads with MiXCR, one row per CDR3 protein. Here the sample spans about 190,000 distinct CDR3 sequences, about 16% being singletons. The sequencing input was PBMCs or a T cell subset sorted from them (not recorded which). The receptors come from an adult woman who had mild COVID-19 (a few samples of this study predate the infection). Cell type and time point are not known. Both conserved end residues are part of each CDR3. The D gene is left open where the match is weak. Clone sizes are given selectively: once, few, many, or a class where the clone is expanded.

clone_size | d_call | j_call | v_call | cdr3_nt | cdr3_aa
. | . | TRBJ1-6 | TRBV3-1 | TGTGCCAGCGGGTTTCGGGGAGGTAATTCACCCCTCCACTTT | CASGFRGGNSPLHF
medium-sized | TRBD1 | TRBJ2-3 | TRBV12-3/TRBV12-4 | TGTGCCAGCAGTCCAAGGACAGGGACAGATACGCAGTATTTT | CASSPRTGTDTQYF
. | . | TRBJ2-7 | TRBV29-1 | TGCAGCGTTGAAGAGTGGACCTACTACATACGCAAGCAGTACTTC | CSVEEWTYYIRKQYF
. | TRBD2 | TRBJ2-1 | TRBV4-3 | TGCGCCAGCAGCCAAGAAGGCGCGGGAGAAGAAAGTGAGCAGTTCTTC | CASSQEGAGEESEQFF
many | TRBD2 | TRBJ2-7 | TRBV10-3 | TGTGCCATCAGTGGTACTAGCGGGAGCAACTACGAGCAGTACTTC | CAISGTSGSNYEQYF
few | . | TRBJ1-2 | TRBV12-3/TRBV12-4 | TGTGCCAGCAGTCCGACAGGCTTCTACTATGGCTACACCTTC | CASSPTGFYYGYTF
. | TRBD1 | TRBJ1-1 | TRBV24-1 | TGTGCCACCAGTGATGGGACAGGGGGCTCGGCTTTCTTT | CATSDGTGGSAFF
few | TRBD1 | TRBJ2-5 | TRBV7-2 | TGTGCCAGCAGCTTGTTAGGGACAGGACAGAGAACCCAGTACTTC | CASSLLGTGQRTQYF
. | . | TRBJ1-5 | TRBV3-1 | TGTGCCAGCAGCCAAGATCTGTCATTTCAGCCCCAGCATTTT | CASSQDLSFQPQHF
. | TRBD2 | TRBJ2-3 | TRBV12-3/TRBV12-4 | TGTGCCAGCAGTACACCGTCGGGACTAGCGGGGGTAGCTAGCACAGATACGCAGTATTTT | CASSTPSGLAGVASTDTQYF